The entry that follows covers one TCR beta chain sequence. Its matching antigen is unknown. Next came a second PCR, run for roughly 6 to 11 cycles, which used a sample-barcoded 5' primer along with a J-beta primer mix. Each CDR3 protein gets one entry after TCRdb re-called the 5' RACE reads with MiXCR. This table has about 1 million distinct CDR3 sequences, around 43% appearing once. V was trimmed by 2 bases and J by 1 base, leaving 9 bases between them. Germline CDR1 is MNHEY and CDR2 is SVGEGT. This CDR3 has 15 residues. These data belong to a study of blood T cells in healthy people across ages. Findings and limits, study-wide: Bulk PBMC profiling left naive and antigen-experienced comparisons inconclusive. Estimates drawn from one million T cells were deemed to understate diversity. When set beside aged donors, long-lived donors presented more naive CD4+ cells and higher diversity.

Isolation per sample recovered at least 7 million PBMCs. Sequencing was performed on blood. This rearrangement joins TRBV6-2 or TRBV6-3 to TRBJ1-5; D remains unclear. This sequence originates from a woman aged 55-70 years in good health. The CDR3 DNA reads TGTGCCAGCAGTTACCCCGAAGGGAGCAATCAGCCCCAGCATTTT. As protein: CASSYPEGSNQPQHF.